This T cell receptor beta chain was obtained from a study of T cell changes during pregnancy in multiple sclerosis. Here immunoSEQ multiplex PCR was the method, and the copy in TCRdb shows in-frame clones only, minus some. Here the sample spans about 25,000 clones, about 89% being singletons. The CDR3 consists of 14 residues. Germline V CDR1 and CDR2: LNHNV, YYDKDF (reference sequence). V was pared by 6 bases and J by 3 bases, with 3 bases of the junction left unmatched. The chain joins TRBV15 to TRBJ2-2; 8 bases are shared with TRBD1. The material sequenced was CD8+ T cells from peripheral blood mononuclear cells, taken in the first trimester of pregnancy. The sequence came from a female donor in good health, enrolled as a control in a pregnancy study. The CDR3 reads CATSTTGDTGELFF. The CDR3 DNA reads TGTGCCACCAGTACGACAGGGGACACCGGGGAGCTGTTTTTT.